This TCR beta chain was observed in a study of cytomegalovirus exposure and HLA in healthy donors. Of note for this clone: As yet, its antigen is unknown.

The PCR made use of 60 Vbeta and 13 Jbeta primers. The repertoire was sequenced with immunoSEQ multiplex PCR; TCRdb's copy has only in-frame clones and lacks some. There are tens of thousands of clones in the sample; 75% to 85% occur only once, and roughly 3% lies in the top ten. Germline values: CDR1 LNHDA, CDR2 SQIVND (reference sequence). The CDR3 is made up of 12 amino acids. The V and J ends lost 3 bases and 8 bases respectively, with 8 bases between them. Whole-study results and caveats: Prediction of most subjects' HLA-A and HLA-B alleles by TCR beta sequences was reportedly accurate.

The clonotype comes from a man aged 45-65 years in good health and CMV-seropositive. The chain has TRBV19 and TRBJ2-1; a possible D gene is TRBD2 (6 bases). The specimen was PBMCs. CDR3 in amino acids: CASSIVADEQFF. The CDR3 nucleotides are TGTGCCAGTAGTATTGTAGCGGATGAGCAGTTCTTC.